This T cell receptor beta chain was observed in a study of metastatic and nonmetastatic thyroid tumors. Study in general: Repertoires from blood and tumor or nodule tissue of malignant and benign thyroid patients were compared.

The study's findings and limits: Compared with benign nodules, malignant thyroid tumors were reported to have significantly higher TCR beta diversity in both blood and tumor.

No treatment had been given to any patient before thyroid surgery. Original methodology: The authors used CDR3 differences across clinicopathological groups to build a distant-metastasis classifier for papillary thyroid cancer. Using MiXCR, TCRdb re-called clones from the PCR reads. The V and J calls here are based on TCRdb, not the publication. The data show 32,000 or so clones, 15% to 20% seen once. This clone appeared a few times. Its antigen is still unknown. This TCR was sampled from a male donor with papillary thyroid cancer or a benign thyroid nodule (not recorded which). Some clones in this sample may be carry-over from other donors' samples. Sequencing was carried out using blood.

CDR3 loop: CASSRTSGRYNEQFF. The CDR3 region has the DNA TGTGCCAGCAGTCGGACTAGCGGGCGATACAATGAGCAGTTCTTC. The J gene is TRBJ2-1, the V gene TRBV28, with 11 bases matching TRBD2. Trimming cost V 5 bases and J 4 bases; bases outside gene matches: 4. Germline values: CDR1 MDHEN, CDR2 SYDVKM. This CDR3 contains 15 residues.